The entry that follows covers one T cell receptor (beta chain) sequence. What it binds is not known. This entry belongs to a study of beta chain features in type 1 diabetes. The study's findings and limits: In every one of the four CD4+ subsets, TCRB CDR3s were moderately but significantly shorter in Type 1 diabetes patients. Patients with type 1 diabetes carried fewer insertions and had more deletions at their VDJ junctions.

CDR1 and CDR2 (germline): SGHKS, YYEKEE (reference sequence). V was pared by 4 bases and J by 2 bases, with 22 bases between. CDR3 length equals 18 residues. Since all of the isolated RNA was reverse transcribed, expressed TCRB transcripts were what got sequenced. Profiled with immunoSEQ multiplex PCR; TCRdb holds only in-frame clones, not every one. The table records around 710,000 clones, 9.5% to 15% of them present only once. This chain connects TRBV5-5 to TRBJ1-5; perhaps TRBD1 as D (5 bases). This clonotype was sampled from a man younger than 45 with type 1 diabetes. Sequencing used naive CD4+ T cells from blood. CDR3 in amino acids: CASSAGLSGTSRNQPQHF. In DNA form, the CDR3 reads TGTGCCAGCAGCGCCGGACTCTCCGGGACGTCTCGCAATCAGCCCCAGCATTTT. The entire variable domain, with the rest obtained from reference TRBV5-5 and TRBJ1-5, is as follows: DAGVTQSPTHLIKTRGQQVTLRCSPISGHKSVSWYQQVLGQGPQFIFQYYEKEERGRGNFPDRFSARQFPNYSSELNVNALLLGDSALYLCASSAGLSGTSRNQPQHFGDGTRLSIL.